This TCR beta chain appears in the sequencing data of a study of shared clonotypes between healthy human individuals. Study-wide results and caveats: Memory subsets generally showed lower estimated richness than naive subsets.

As regards this clone: Its matching antigen is unknown.

A deep-level run was used for the assay. Generated by immunoSEQ multiplex PCR, the TCRdb table keeps only in-frame clones and is missing some. The sample carries roughly 2,000,000 clones, just under 95% recorded once. Germline CDR1 SEHNR, CDR2 FQNEAQ (reference sequence). Trimming shortened V by 1 base and J by 0 bases, and 7 bases separated the two germline ends. The CDR3 is made up of 14 amino acids. It was CD45RO-negative cells, positively selected for CCR7, that made up naive CD8 cells, with terminally differentiated effector memory CD45RA+ cells excluded. Every one of the donors was a Caucasian adult that lived in Nashville, Tennessee.

Sequenced: naive CD8+ T cells from PBMCs. The chain uses TRBV7-9 and TRBJ2-7; D gene ambiguous. The receptor comes from a man aged 18 to 30 in good health. Some clones in this sample may be carry-over from other donors' samples. The CDR3 nucleotides are TGTGCCAGCAGCTTAGAAGACCACTCCTACGAGCAGTACTTC. Its translation: CASSLEDHSYEQYF.